This T cell receptor (beta chain) was sequenced for a study of CD8+CD57+ T cells in acquired aplastic anemia. The overall study: Across the sorted CD4+ and CD8+ cells, DNA amounts averaged about 3 ug. The study, taken as a whole, reports: CD8+ Simpson's diversity did not differ significantly between patients and controls. Common to patients and controls were about 31 CD8+ CDR3 sequences.

Selection for sequencing was limited to patients who had shown CD8+CD57+ cell expansion by flow cytometry. Among the patients, none had received any therapy at the time of blood sampling. Researchers used genomic DNA as the template to profile TCR beta VDJ and CDR3. TCRdb reanalysed the reads using MiXCR and keeps one entry per CDR3 protein. The sample shows 95,000 to 150,000 distinct CDR3 sequences, approximately 61% of them seen only once. With respect to this clonotype: The antigen is unknown.

This sequence originates from a human donor with aplastic anemia. Sequenced: sorted CD4+, CD8+, or CD8+CD57+ T cells (not recorded which) from PBMCs.

CDR3 protein: CASSLALQPQHF. Here the CDR3 DNA reads TGTGCCAGCAGCTTAGCCCTTCAGCCCCAGCATTTT. The genes are TRBV7-2 and TRBJ1-5, with D hard to call. The CDR3 loop spans 12 amino acids. Germline CDR1 and CDR2: SGHTA and FQGNSA. Trimming stripped 0 bases from V and 6 bases from J, with 3 bases between.